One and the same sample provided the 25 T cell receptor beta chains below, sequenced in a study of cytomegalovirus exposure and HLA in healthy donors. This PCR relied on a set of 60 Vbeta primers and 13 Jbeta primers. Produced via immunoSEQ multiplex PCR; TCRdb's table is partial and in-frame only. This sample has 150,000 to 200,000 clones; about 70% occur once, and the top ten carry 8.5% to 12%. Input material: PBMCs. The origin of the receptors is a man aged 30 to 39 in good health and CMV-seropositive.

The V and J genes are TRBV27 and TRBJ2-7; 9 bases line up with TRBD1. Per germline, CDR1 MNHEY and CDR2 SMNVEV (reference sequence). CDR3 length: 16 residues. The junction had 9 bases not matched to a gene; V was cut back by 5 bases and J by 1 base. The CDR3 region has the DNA TGTGCCAGCAGTGACACAGGGGGCCTAGCTTCCTACGAGCAGTACTTC. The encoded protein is CASSDTGGLASYEQYF.

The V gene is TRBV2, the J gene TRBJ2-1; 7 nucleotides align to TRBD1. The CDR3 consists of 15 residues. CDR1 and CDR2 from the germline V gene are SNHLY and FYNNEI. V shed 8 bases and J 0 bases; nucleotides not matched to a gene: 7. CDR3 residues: CASPRQGSSYNEQFF. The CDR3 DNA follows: TGTGCCAGCCCGAGACAGGGAAGCTCCTACAATGAGCAGTTCTTC. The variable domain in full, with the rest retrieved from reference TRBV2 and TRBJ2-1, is EPEVTQTPSHQVTQMGQEVILRCVPISNHLYFYWYRQILGQKVEFLVSFYNNEISEKSEIFDDQFSVERPDGSNFTLKIRSTKLEDSAMYFCASPRQGSSYNEQFFGPGTRLTVL.

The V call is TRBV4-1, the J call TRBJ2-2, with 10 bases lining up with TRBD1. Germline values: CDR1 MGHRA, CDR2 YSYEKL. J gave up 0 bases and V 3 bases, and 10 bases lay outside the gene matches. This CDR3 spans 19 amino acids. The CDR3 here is CASSHTRDRGGANTGELFF. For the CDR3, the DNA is TGCGCCAGCAGCCACACCCGGGACAGGGGTGGCGCGAACACCGGGGAGCTGTTTTTT.

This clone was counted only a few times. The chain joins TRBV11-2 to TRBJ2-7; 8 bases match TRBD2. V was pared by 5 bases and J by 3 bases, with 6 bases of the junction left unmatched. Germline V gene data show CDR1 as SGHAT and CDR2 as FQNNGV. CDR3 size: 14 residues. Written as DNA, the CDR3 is TGTGCCAGCAGCACACGACTAGCGAACTACGAGCAGTACTTC. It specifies CASSTRLANYEQYF.

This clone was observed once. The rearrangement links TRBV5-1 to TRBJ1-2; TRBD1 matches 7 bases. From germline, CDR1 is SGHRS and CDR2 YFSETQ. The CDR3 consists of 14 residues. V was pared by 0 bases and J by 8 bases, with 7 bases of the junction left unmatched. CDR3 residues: CASSLDGTVEGYTF. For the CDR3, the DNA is TGCGCCAGCAGCTTGGATGGGACAGTGGAGGGCTACACCTTC.

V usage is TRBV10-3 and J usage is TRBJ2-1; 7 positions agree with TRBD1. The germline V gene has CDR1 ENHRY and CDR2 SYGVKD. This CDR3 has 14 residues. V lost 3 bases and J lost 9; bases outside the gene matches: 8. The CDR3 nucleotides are TGTGCCATCAGTGATGGGACAGTTAATGGTGAGCAGTTCTTC. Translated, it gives CAISDGTVNGEQFF.

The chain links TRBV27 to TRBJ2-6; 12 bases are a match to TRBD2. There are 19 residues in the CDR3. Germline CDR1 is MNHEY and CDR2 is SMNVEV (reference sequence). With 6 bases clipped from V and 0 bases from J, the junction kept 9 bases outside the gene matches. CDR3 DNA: TGTGCCAGCAGACCCCGGACTAGCGGGGATAGCTCTGGGGCCAACGTCCTGACTTTC. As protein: CASRPRTSGDSSGANVLTF.

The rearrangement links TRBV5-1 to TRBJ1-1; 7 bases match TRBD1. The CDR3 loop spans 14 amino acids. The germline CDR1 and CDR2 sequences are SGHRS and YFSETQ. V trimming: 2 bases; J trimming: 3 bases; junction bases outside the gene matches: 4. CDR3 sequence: CASSLGGGYTEAFF. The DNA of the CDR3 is TGCGCCAGCAGCTTAGGAGGGGGCTACACTGAAGCTTTCTTT.

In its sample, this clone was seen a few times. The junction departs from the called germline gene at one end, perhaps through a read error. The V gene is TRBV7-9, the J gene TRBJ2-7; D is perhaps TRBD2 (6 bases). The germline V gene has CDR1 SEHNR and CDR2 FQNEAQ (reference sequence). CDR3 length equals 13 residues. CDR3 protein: CSSSSGGTYEQYF. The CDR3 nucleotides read TGTTCCAGCAGCTCCGGGGGAACCTACGAGCAGTACTTC.

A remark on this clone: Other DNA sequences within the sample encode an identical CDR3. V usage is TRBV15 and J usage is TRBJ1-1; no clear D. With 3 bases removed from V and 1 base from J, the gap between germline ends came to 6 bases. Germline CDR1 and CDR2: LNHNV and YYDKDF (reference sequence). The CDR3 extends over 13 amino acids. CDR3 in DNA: TGTGCCACCAGCAGGGCCTCGAACACTGAAGCTTTCTTT. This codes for CATSRASNTEAFF.

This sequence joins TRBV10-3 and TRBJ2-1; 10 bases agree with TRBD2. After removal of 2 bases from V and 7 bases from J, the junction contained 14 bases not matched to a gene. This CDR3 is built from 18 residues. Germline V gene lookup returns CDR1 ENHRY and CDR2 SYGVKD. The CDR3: CAISETLAGASEDNEQFF. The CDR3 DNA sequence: TGTGCCATCAGTGAGACTCTAGCGGGAGCGTCGGAGGATAATGAGCAGTTCTTC.

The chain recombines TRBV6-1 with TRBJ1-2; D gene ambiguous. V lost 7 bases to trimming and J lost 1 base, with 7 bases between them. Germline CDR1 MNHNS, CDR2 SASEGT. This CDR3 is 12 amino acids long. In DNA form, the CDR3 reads TGTGCCAGCATGCTATTTAACTATGGCTACACCTTC. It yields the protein CASMLFNYGYTF.

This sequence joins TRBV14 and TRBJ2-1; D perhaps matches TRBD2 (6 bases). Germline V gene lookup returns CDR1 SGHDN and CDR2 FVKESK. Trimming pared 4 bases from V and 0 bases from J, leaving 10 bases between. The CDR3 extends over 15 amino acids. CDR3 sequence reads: CASSLAVSSYNEQFF. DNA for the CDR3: TGTGCCAGCAGCCTAGCGGTTAGCTCCTACAATGAGCAGTTCTTC.

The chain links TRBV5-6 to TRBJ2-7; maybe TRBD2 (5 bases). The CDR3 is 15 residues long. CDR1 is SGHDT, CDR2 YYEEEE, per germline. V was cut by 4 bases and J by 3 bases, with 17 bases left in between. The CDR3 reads CASSDPMGAGYEQYF. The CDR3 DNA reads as TGTGCCAGCAGCGATCCCATGGGAGCTGGCTACGAGCAGTACTTC.

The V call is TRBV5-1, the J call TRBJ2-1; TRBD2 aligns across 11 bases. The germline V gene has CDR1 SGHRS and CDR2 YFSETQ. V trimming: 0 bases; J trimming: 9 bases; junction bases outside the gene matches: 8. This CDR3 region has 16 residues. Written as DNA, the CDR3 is TGCGCCAGCAGCTTGGAATCACTAGCGGGAGTGGGTGAGCAGTTCTTC. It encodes CASSLESLAGVGEQFF.

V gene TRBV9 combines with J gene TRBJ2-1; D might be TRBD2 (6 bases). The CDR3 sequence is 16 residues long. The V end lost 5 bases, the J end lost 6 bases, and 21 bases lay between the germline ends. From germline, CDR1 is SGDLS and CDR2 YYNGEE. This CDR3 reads CASSGFSGLQPNEQFF. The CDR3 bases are TGTGCCAGCAGTGGCTTTTCGGGACTGCAACCCAATGAGCAGTTCTTC. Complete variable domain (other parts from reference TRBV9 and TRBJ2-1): DSGVTQTPKHLITATGQRVTLRCSPRSGDLSVYWYQQSLDQGLQFLIQYYNGEERAKGNILERFSAQQFPDLHSELNLSSLELGDSALYFCASSGFSGLQPNEQFFGPGTRLTVL.

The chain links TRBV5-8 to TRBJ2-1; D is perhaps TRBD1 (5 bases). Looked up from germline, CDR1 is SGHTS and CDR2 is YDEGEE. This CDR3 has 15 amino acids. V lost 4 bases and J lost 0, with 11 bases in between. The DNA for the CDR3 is TGTGCCAGCAGCATTCAGGGTACCTCCTACAATGAGCAGTTCTTC. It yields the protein CASSIQGTSYNEQFF. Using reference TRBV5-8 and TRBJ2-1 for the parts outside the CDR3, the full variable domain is EAGVTQSPTHLIKTRGQQATLRCSPISGHTSVYWYQQALGLGLQFLLWYDEGEERNRGNFPPRFSGRQFPNYSSELNVNALELEDSALYLCASSIQGTSYNEQFFGPGTRLTVL.

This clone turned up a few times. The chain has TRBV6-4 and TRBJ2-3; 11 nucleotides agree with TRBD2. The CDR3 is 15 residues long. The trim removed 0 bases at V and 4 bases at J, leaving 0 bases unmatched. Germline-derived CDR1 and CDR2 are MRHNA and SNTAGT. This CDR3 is CASSDSSGRADTQYF. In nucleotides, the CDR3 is TGTGCCAGCAGTGACTCTAGCGGGAGGGCAGATACGCAGTATTTT.

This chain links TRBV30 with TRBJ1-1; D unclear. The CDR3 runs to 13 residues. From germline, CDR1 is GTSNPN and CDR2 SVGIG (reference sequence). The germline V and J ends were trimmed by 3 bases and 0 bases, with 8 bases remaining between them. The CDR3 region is CAWSLTVNTEAFF. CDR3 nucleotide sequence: TGTGCCTGGAGCCTAACTGTGAACACTGAAGCTTTCTTT.

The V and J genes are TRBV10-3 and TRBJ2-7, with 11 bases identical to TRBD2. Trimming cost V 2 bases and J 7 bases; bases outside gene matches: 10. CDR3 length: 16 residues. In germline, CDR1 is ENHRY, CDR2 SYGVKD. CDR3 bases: TGTGCCATCAGTGAGACGGCTAGCGGGAGGCCGGGGGAGCAGTACTTC. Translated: CAISETASGRPGEQYF.

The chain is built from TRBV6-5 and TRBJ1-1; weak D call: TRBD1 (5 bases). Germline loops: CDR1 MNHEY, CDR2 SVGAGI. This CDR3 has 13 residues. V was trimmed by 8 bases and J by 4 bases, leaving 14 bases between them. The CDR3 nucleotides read TGTGCCAGCGGCAGGGATTGGGGCACTGAAGCTTTCTTT. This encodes CASGRDWGTEAFF.

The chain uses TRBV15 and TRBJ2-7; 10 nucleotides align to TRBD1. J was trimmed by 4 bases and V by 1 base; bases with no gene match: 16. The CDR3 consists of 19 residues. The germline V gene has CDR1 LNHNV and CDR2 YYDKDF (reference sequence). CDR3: CATSRGTRDRGPGSYEQYF. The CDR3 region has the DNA TGTGCCACCAGCAGAGGCACCCGGGACAGGGGTCCGGGGTCGTACGAGCAGTACTTC.

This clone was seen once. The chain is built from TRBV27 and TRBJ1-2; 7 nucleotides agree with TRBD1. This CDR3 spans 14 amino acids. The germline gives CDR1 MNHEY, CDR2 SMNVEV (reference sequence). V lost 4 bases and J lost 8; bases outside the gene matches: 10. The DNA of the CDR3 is TGTGCCAGCAGTTGGTACGAGGGGGCGCAGGGCTACACCTTC. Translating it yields CASSWYEGAQGYTF.

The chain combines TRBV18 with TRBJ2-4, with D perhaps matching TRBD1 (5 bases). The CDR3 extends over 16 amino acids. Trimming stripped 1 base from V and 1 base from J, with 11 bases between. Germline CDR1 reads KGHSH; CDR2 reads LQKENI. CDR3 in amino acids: CASSPRSGFAKNIQYF. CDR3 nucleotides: TGTGCCAGCTCACCACGGTCAGGGTTTGCCAAAAACATTCAGTACTTC.

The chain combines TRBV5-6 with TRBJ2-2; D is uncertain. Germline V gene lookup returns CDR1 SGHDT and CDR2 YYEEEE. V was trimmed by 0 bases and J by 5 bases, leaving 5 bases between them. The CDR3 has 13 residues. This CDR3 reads CASSLAITGELFF. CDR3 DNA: TGTGCCAGCAGCTTGGCCATTACCGGGGAGCTGTTTTTT.